This T cell receptor beta chain was sequenced in a study of shared clonotypes between healthy human individuals. Study-level results: Despite large depth, sorted-subset datasets appeared incompletely sequenced.

To note about this clone: Its antigen is currently unknown. The sample contains more than one DNA sequence encoding this CDR3.

The V segment lost 5 bases and the J segment 4 bases; nucleotides outside the gene matches: 3. The CDR3 runs to 14 residues. The V gene's germline CDR1 is SGDLS and CDR2 YYNGEE. The authors loaded 200 ng DNA, tens of thousands of T cell genomes, into sorted-subset replicate PCRs. Authors' processing steps: ImmunoSEQ gave junction-only sequences without quality scores, so filtering differed. TCRdb keeps only in-frame clones here, not all; method: immunoSEQ multiplex PCR. V and J calls and clone size are copied from that table; D and trimming were computed from the DNA. The table lists about 2.1 million clones, 80% to 95% of them singletons. The naive CD8 population came from CD45RO-negative cells selected for CCR7, without terminally differentiated effector memory CD45RA+ cells. The donors, healthy adults who were HIV-negative, had experienced no recent acute infections or vaccinations.

This clonotype originated in a man aged 18 to 30 in good health. Some clones in this sample may be carry-over from other donors' samples. Sequences were obtained from naive CD8+ T cells from PBMCs. The chain joins TRBV9 to TRBJ1-5, with TRBD1 matching 10 bases. CDR3 DNA sequence: TGTGCCAGCAGTGGACAGGGGGGAAATCAGCCCCAGCATTTT. Its translation: CASSGQGGNQPQHF.